This T cell receptor (beta chain) was recovered during a study of T cells after yellow fever vaccination. Losses at the gene ends were 8 bases for V and 5 bases for J; bases not matched to a gene: 6. The germline V gene has CDR1 MGHRA and CDR2 YSYEKL. The CDR3 covers 13 residues. Comment on this clonotype: Its antigen is still unknown.

Findings of the study overall: Any FACS-sorted repertoire could hold abundant clonotypes that contaminate it from the bulk population. Post-booster samples contained most primary-vaccination clones (more than 95% CD4, about 85% CD8).

5'RACE template switching added a universal primer site and UMIs to TCR cDNA. TCRdb called the 5' RACE reads again in MiXCR, with one record for every CDR3 protein. The sample lists some 300,000 distinct CDR3 sequences; approximately 8% were seen once. The receptor was derived from a man younger than 35 who received the YFV17D yellow fever vaccine. The V and J genes are TRBV4-1 and TRBJ2-5; 9 bases are shared with TRBD1. The source material was PBMCs, sampled more than 35 days after the first yellow fever vaccination. CDR3: CASGTGLGETQYF. DNA of the CDR3: TGCGCCAGCGGGACAGGGCTCGGGGAGACCCAGTACTTC.